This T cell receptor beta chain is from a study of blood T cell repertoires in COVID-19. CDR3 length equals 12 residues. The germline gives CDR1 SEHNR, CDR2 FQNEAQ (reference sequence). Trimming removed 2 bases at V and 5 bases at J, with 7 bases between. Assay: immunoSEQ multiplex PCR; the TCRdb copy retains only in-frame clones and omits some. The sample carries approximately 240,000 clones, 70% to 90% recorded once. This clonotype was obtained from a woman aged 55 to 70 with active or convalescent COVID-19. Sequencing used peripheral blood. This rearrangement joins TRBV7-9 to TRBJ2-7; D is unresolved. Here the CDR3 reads CASSLSQDEQYF. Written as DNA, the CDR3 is TGTGCCAGCAGCTTATCCCAGGACGAGCAGTACTTC.